This is a list of T cell receptor beta chains from one sample in a study of blood T cells in healthy people across ages. MiXCR, run by TCRdb on the 5' RACE reads, gives a single entry per CDR3 protein. Among fewer than 750,000 distinct CDR3 sequences listed, 45% to 60% were seen once. Material for sequencing was blood. All receptors derive from a woman older than 75 in good health. CDR3s include the opening cysteine and the closing phenylalanine or tryptophan.

v_gene: TRBV5-1
CDR3aa: CASSLSNGLLSYNEQFF

v_gene: TRBV6-5
CDR3aa: CASRLSSGQGAMSSYNEQFF

v_gene: TRBV28
CDR3aa: CASSSGALTGELFF

v_gene: TRBV9
CDR3aa: CASSEPTDTQYF

v_gene: TRBV6-2/TRBV6-3
CDR3aa: CASSQPGLAANTGELFF

v_gene: TRBV5-6
CDR3aa: CASSSQQGDGYTF

v_gene: TRBV4-2
CDR3aa: CASSQNGRGSYEQYF

v_gene: TRBV20-1
CDR3aa: CSARDFTGQPYEQYF

v_gene: TRBV29-1
CDR3aa: CSSRAGNADTQYF

v_gene: TRBV5-1
CDR3aa: CASSLDAANTEAFF

v_gene: TRBV5-1
CDR3aa: CASSMSGGPSSNEQFF

v_gene: TRBV2
CDR3aa: CASSAAGTGGRRQYF

v_gene: TRBV29-1
CDR3aa: CSVRGASGSREQYF

v_gene: TRBV29-1
CDR3aa: CSVEYRTSGLYSYEQYF

v_gene: TRBV29-1
CDR3aa: CSVAEGLLGNQPQHF

v_gene: TRBV25-1
CDR3aa: CASSDFAGGNQETQYF

v_gene: TRBV4-3
CDR3aa: CASSQKGSDEAFF

v_gene: TRBV12-3/TRBV12-4
CDR3aa: CASSFRGDYEQYF

v_gene: TRBV9
CDR3aa: CASSVAGTSYGYTF

v_gene: TRBV10-3
CDR3aa: CAISAGTYEQYF

v_gene: TRBV27
CDR3aa: CASSAGGPNIQYF

v_gene: TRBV6-1
CDR3aa: CASTSGGVAKNIQYF

v_gene: TRBV20-1
CDR3aa: CSARVAGRNEQFF

v_gene: TRBV3-1
CDR3aa: CASSQGSVGANVLTF

v_gene: TRBV6-6
CDR3aa: CASSAGTGFSYEQYF

v_gene: TRBV4-3
CDR3aa: CASSQGRTSGYEQYF

v_gene: TRBV5-1
CDR3aa: CATAREVGPQETQYF

v_gene: TRBV12-3/TRBV12-4
CDR3aa: CASRAFGGTDTQYF

v_gene: TRBV20-1
CDR3aa: CSARPTPLNGYTF

v_gene: TRBV15
CDR3aa: CATTQGASRNQPQHF

v_gene: TRBV3-1
CDR3aa: CASSQTDTQYF

v_gene: TRBV28
CDR3aa: CASSLYRNNEQFF

v_gene: TRBV20-1
CDR3aa: CSAPLSGRFDEQFF

v_gene: TRBV28
CDR3aa: CASSFSQPGQETQYF

v_gene: TRBV20-1
CDR3aa: CSARYRGETQYF

v_gene: TRBV29-1
CDR3aa: CSVGHPGGNIQYF

v_gene: TRBV20-1
CDR3aa: CSASPGSYTQYF

v_gene: TRBV29-1
CDR3aa: CSVDLYNEQFF

v_gene: TRBV12-3/TRBV12-4
CDR3aa: CASSFPGQGSGANVLTF

v_gene: TRBV10-3
CDR3aa: CAISPGQVKLYERYF

v_gene: TRBV7-6
CDR3aa: CASSIGTADKYF

v_gene: TRBV5-6
CDR3aa: CASCSGANVLTF

v_gene: TRBV29-1
CDR3aa: CSADGGTSSHNEQFF

v_gene: TRBV6-4
CDR3aa: CASSVDMNTEAFF

v_gene: TRBV7-9
CDR3aa: CASSRSGKIADTQYF

v_gene: TRBV20-1
CDR3aa: CSARGGGTYANTGELFF

v_gene: TRBV7-2
CDR3aa: CASSLARGTGVEQFF

v_gene: TRBV2
CDR3aa: CASRGDSYGYTF

v_gene: TRBV12-3/TRBV12-4
CDR3aa: CAGSSGLAGVAEQFF

v_gene: TRBV4-2
CDR3aa: CASSQDVAGGLEPQHF

v_gene: TRBV25-1
CDR3aa: CASSEYNPGTGSGNTIYF

v_gene: TRBV5-1
CDR3aa: CASSLNRGIEETQYF

v_gene: TRBV12-3/TRBV12-4
CDR3aa: CAIGRGRADTQYF

v_gene: TRBV7-3
CDR3aa: CASSPSQGHEQFF

v_gene: TRBV6-6
CDR3aa: CASSLGPTTNEKLFF

v_gene: TRBV10-3
CDR3aa: CAISRDSRGGEAFF

v_gene: TRBV29-1
CDR3aa: CSVDPSDRDNSPLHF